This T cell receptor beta chain was documented in a study of blood T cell repertoires in COVID-19. About the study: Samples of COVID-19 (acute and convalescent) were obtained from the United States, Italy and Spain.

Libraries were prepared by immunoSEQ multiplex PCR; TCRdb keeps only in-frame clonotypes and omits some of them. There are around 250,000 clones in the sample; around 90% occur only once, and roughly 0.92% lies in the top ten. Trimming cost V 7 bases and J 4 bases; bases outside gene matches: 8. Germline CDR1 is LNHDA and CDR2 is SQIVND (reference sequence). This CDR3 has 14 residues. The V gene is TRBV19, the J gene TRBJ1-2, with 8 bases fitting TRBD1. This receptor was taken from a woman aged 40 to 49 who had recovered from COVID-19. The sequencing input was peripheral blood. In nucleotides, the CDR3 is TGTGCCAGTACCGCGACAGGGGCTGGCTATGGCTACACCTTC. Residues: CASTATGAGYGYTF.